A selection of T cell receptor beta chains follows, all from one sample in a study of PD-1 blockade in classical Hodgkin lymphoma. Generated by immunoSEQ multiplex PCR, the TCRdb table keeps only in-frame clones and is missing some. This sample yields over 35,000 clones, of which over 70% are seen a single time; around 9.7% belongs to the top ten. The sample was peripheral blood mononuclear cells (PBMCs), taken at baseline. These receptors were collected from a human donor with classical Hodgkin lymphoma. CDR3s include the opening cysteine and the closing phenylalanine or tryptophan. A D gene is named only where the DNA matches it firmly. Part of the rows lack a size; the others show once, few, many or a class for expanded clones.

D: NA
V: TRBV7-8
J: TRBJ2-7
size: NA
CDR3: CASSTYRTSPAEQYF
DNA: TGTGCCAGCAGCACCTACAGGACCTCACCAGCCGAGCAGTACTTC

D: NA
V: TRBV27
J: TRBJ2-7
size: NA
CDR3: CASSYLPTSREQYF
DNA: TGTGCCAGCAGTTACTTACCCACTTCCCGCGAGCAGTACTTC

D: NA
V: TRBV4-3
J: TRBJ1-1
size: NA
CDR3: CASSQGGRDEAFF
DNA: TGCGCCAGCAGCCAAGGGGGCCGGGATGAAGCTTTCTTT

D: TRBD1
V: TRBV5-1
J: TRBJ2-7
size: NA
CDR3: CASSFGTGSYEQYF
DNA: TGCGCCAGCAGCTTCGGGACAGGGTCCTACGAGCAGTACTTC

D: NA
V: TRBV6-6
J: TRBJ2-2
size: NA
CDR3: CASSYSGTHQGGELFF
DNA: TGTGCCAGCAGTTACTCAGGGACCCACCAGGGCGGGGAGCTGTTTTTT

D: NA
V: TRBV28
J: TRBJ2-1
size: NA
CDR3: CASSGPGEYNEQFF
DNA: TGTGCCAGCAGTGGTCCGGGAGAATACAATGAGCAGTTCTTC

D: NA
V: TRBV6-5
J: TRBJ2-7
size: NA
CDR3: CASSPMRPYEQYF
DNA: TGTGCCAGCAGTCCGATGCGGCCCTACGAGCAGTACTTC

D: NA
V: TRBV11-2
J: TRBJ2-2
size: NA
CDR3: CASSLSSHTGELFF
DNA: TGTGCCAGCAGCTTGTCTAGTCACACCGGGGAGCTGTTTTTT

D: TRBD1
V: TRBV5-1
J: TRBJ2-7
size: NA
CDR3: CASRVSPGQGFEQYF
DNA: TGCGCCAGCAGAGTATCGCCGGGACAGGGTTTCGAGCAGTACTTC

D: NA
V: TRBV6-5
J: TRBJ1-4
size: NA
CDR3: CASSYRTENEKLFF
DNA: TGTGCCAGCAGTTACCGGACCGAAAATGAAAAACTGTTTTTT

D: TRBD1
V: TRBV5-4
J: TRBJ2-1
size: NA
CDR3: CASSFRTGSYNEQFF
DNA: TGTGCCAGCAGCTTCCGGACAGGGTCCTACAATGAGCAGTTCTTC

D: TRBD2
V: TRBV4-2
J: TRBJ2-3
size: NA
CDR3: CASSQGLGTSGTSTDTQYF
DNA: TGTGCCAGCAGCCAAGGCCTCGGGACTAGCGGAACTAGCACAGATACGCAGTATTTT

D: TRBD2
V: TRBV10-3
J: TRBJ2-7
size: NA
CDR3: CAIGTSNYEQYF
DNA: TGTGCCATCGGGACTAGCAACTACGAGCAGTACTTC

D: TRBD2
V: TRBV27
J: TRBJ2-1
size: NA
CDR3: CASSFSGGVEQFF
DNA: TGTGCCAGCAGTTTTAGCGGGGGGGTTGAGCAGTTCTTC

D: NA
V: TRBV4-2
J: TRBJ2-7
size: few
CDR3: CASSQDGYYEQYF
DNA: TGTGCCAGCAGCCAAGACGGGTACTACGAGCAGTACTTC

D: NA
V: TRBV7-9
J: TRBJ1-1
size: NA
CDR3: CASSPVMGAPRAFF
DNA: TGTGCCAGCAGCCCGGTGATGGGGGCTCCTAGAGCTTTCTTT

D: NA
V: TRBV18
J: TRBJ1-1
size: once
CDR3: CASSPDIEGEAFF
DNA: TGTGCCAGCTCACCAGATATAGAGGGTGAAGCTTTCTTT

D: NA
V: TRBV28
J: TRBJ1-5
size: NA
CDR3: CASSLAGSNQPQHF
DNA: TGTGCCAGCAGTTTAGCGGGAAGCAATCAGCCCCAGCATTTT

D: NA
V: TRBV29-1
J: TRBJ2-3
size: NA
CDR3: CSAYDSWGGADTQYF
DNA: TGCAGCGCTTACGACAGCTGGGGCGGGGCAGATACGCAGTATTTT

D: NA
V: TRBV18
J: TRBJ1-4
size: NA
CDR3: CASSVGATNEKLFF
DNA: TGTGCCAGCTCAGTGGGGGCAACTAATGAAAAACTGTTTTTT

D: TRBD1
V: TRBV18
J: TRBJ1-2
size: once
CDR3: CASSPGTGILFNYGYTF
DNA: TGTGCCAGCTCACCCGGGACAGGGATCCTCTTTAACTATGGCTACACCTTC

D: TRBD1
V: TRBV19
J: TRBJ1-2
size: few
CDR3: CASSISSDRTVVGYTF
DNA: TGTGCCAGTAGTATCAGTTCGGACAGGACGGTGGTCGGCTACACCTTC

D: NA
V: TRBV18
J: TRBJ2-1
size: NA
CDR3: CASSPGTPEYNEQFF
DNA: TGTGCCAGCTCCCCCGGGACCCCCGAGTACAATGAGCAGTTCTTC

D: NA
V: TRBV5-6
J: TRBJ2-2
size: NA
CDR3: CASSLAARANTGELFF
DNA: TGTGCCAGCAGCTTGGCGGCCAGGGCGAACACCGGGGAGCTGTTTTTT

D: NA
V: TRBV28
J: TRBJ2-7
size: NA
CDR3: CASSFSGLLYEQYF
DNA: TGTGCCAGCAGTTTTTCGGGACTTCTTTACGAGCAGTACTTC

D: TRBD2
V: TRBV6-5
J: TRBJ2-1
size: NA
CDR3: CASSSLAGSYWEQFF
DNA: TGTGCCAGCAGTTCCTTAGCGGGAAGTTATTGGGAGCAGTTCTTC

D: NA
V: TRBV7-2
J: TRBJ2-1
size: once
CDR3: CASSLLWGFDEQFF
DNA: TGTGCCAGCAGCTTGCTATGGGGATTTGATGAGCAGTTCTTC

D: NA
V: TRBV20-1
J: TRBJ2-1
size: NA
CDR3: CSATVQVRQFF
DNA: TGCAGTGCTACCGTACAGGTACGGCAGTTCTTC

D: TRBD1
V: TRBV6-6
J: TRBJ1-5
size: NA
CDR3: CASSYGGQFNQPQHF
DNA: TGTGCCAGCAGTTACGGGGGACAGTTCAATCAGCCCCAGCATTTT

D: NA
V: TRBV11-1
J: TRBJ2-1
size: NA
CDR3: CASSLGLTSYNEQFF
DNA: TGTGCCAGCAGCTTAGGACTTACCTCCTACAATGAGCAGTTCTTC

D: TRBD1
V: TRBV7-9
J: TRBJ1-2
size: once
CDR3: CASSLGGTGGANGYTF
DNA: TGTGCCAGCAGCTTAGGGGGAACAGGGGGCGCGAATGGCTACACCTTC

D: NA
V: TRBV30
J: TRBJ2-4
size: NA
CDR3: CAWSPTYYSETDTGAKNIQYF
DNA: TGTGCCTGGAGTCCAACGTATTATAGCGAGACCGACACTGGAGCCAAAAACATTCAGTACTTC

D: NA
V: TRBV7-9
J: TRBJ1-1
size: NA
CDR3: CASSLEGWVVNTEAFF
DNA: TGTGCCAGCAGCTTAGAGGGGTGGGTGGTGAACACTGAAGCTTTCTTT

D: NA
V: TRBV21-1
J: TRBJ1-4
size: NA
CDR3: CASSKSRTGINEKLFF
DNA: TGTGCCAGCAGCAAATCCCGGACAGGGATAAACGAAAAACTGTTTTTT

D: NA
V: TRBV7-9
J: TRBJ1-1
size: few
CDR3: CASSLEWEARPFF
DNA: TGTGCCAGCAGCTTAGAATGGGAGGCCAGGCCTTTCTTT

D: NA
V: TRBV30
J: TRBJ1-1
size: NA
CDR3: CAWSIRRGQGTEAFF
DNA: TGTGCCTGGAGTATACGGAGGGGCCAAGGAACTGAAGCTTTCTTT

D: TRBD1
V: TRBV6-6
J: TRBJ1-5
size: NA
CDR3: CASTLAGGGQPQHF
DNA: TGTGCCAGCACCTTGGCAGGGGGAGGTCAGCCCCAGCATTTT

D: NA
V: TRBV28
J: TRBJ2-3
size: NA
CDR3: CASSPRQFSSTDTQYF
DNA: TGTGCCAGCAGTCCCAGACAGTTCTCTAGCACAGATACGCAGTATTTT

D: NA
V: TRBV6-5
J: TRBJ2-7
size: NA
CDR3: CASTEGPYYEQYF
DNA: TGTGCCAGCACTGAGGGGCCCTATTACGAGCAGTACTTC

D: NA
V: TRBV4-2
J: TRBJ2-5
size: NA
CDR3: CASNQVGYSAGRGETQYF
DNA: TGTGCCAGCAACCAAGTCGGGTACTCCGCGGGCCGGGGAGAGACCCAGTACTTC

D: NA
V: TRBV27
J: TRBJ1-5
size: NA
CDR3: CASSPNTGTQPQHF
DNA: TGTGCCAGCAGTCCCAACACGGGTACGCAGCCCCAGCATTTT

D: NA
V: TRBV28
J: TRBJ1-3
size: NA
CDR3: CASSSGGVSGNTIYF
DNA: TGTGCCAGCAGTTCGGGGGGTGTCTCTGGAAACACCATATATTTT

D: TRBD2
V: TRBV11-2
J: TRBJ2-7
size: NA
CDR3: CASSFTSGSSYEQYF
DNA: TGTGCCAGCAGCTTCACTAGCGGGAGCTCCTACGAGCAGTACTTC

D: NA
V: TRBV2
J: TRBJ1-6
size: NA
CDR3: CASSPLGGAYSPLHF
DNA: TGTGCCAGCAGTCCCTTGGGGGGGGCTTATTCACCCCTCCACTTT

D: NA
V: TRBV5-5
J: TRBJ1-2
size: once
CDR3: CASSLTRYGYTF
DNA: TGTGCCAGCAGCTTGACCCGCTATGGCTACACCTTC

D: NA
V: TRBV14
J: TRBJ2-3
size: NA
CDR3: CASSKGTSTDTQYF
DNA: TGTGCCAGCAGCAAGGGGACGAGCACAGATACGCAGTATTTT

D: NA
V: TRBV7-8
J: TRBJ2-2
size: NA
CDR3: CASSLARWNTGELFF
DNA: TGTGCCAGCAGCTTAGCGCGGTGGAACACCGGGGAGCTGTTTTTT

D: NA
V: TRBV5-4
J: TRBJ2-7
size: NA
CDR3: CASSFGSTEQYF
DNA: TGTGCCAGCAGCTTCGGCAGTACCGAGCAGTACTTC

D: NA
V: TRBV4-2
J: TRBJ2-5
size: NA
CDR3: CASSQDKKGGGETQYF
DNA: TGTGCCAGCAGCCAAGATAAGAAGGGTGGAGGGGAGACCCAGTACTTC

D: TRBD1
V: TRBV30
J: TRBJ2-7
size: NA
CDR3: CAWSVGTGGLYEQYF
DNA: TGTGCCTGGAGTGTAGGGACAGGGGGCCTCTACGAGCAGTACTTC

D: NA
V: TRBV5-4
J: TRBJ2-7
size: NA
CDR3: CASSLGGTSYYEQYF
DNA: TGTGCCAGCAGCTTGGGGGGGACCTCTTACTACGAGCAGTACTTC

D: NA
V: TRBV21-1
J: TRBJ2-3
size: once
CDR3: CASSKTSGRRTDTQYF
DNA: TGTGCCAGCAGCAAGACTAGCGGGAGGCGCACAGATACGCAGTATTTT

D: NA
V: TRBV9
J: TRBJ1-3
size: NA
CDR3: CASSAPGGGGNTIYF
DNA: TGTGCCAGCAGCGCCCCGGGCGGCGGTGGAAACACCATATATTTT

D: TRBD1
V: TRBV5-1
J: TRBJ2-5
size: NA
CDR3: CASSPGQGMETQYF
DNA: TGCGCCAGCAGCCCAGGACAGGGGATGGAGACCCAGTACTTC

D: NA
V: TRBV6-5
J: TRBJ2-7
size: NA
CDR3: CASSYSWTDSYEQYF
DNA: TGTGCCAGCAGTTACTCGTGGACAGACTCCTACGAGCAGTACTTC

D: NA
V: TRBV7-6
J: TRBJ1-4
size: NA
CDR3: CASSWSHNEKLFF
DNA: TGTGCCAGCAGCTGGTCGCACAATGAAAAACTGTTTTTT

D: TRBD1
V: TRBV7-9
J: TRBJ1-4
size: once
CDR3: CASSSRDRVFEKLFF
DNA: TGTGCCAGCAGCTCCCGGGACAGGGTATTTGAAAAACTGTTTTTT